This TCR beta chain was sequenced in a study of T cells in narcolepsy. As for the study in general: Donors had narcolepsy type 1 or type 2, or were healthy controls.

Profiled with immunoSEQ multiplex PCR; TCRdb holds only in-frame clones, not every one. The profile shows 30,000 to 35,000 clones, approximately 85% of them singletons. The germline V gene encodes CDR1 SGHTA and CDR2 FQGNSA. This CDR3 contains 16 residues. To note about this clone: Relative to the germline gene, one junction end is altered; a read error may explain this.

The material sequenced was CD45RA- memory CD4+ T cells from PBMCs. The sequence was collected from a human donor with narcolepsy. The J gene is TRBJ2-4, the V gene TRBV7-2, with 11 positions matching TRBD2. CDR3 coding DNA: TGTGCCAGCAGCATAGCGGGGGGGCAAAGTGGGAACATTCAGTACTTC. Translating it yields CASSIAGGQSGNIQYF.